One T cell receptor (beta chain) is described in this entry. CD45RA+ naive and CD45RA-negative memory subsets were separated from CD4+ cells. This sample is drawn from a study of shared clonotypes between healthy human individuals. Study at large: The donor pool was made up of two women and three men aged 18 to 49.

Germline V gene sequence: CDR1 SEHNR, CDR2 FQNEAQ (reference sequence). The V segment lost 1 base and the J segment 3 bases; nucleotides outside the gene matches: 9. CDR3 length: 17 amino acids. At a deep level, the assay was run. TCRdb's copy holds only in-frame clones and misses some; the assay was immunoSEQ multiplex PCR. The table has a few million clones, more than 80% seen once. Sequencing input: naive CD4+ T cells sorted from blood. As to subset: CD45RA+ positively selected. The sequence was obtained from a man between 18 and 29 years old in good health. The chain is built from TRBV7-9 and TRBJ1-2; 9 nucleotides agree with TRBD1. DNA of the CDR3: TGTGCCAGCAGCTTAGTAGGGGACAGGGTGTCGGACTATGGCTACACCTTC. Its protein product is CASSLVGDRVSDYGYTF.